The rows below give T cell receptor beta chains drawn from one sample of a study of T cells after yellow fever vaccination. In TCRdb, the 5' RACE reads were re-called with MiXCR into one record per CDR3 protein. There are more than 300,000 distinct CDR3 sequences in the sample; around a tenth occur only once, and approximately 3% lies in the top ten. The sample here was CD4+ T cells sorted from PBMCs, taken 45 days after the yellow fever booster vaccination. These receptors came from a man aged 18 to 30 who received the YFV17D yellow fever vaccine. Both conserved end residues are part of each CDR3. The order of the fields is CDR3 DNA, CDR3 protein, clone size, V gene, D gene, J gene. A D gene is named only where the DNA matches it firmly. Not all rows give a size; the values are once, few, many and, for expanded clones, a class.

DNA: TGTGCCAGCAGTCCCCGGACAAGGATCCACGAGCAGTACTTC
CDR3: CASSPRTRIHEQYF
size: .
V: TRBV27
D: .
J: TRBJ2-7

DNA: TGTGCCAGCAGCCCAGCACAGACGGGGGAGACCCAGTACTTC
CDR3: CASSPAQTGETQYF
size: .
V: TRBV5-4
D: .
J: TRBJ2-5

DNA: TGTGCCAGCAGCCGGAGACATCTTGATGAGCAGTTCTTC
CDR3: CASSRRHLDEQFF
size: few
V: TRBV7-8
D: .
J: TRBJ2-1

DNA: TGTGCCAGCAGCTCCGAGGCAGATACGCAGTATTTT
CDR3: CASSSEADTQYF
size: .
V: TRBV7-9
D: .
J: TRBJ2-3

DNA: TGTGCCACCAAGGGGGTGTCGGTCTATGGCTACACCTTC
CDR3: CATKGVSVYGYTF
size: .
V: TRBV28
D: .
J: TRBJ1-2

DNA: TGTGCCAGTAGTAAGGGACGGACCTACGAGCAGTACTTC
CDR3: CASSKGRTYEQYF
size: .
V: TRBV19
D: .
J: TRBJ2-7

DNA: TGCAGCGTTGTCGTCAGCTTAAATGAGCAGTTCTTC
CDR3: CSVVVSLNEQFF
size: .
V: TRBV29-1
D: .
J: TRBJ2-1

DNA: TGCAGTGCCTGGACCCTCGCGGAGAATGGCTACACCTTC
CDR3: CSAWTLAENGYTF
size: .
V: TRBV20-1
D: .
J: TRBJ1-2

DNA: TGCGCCAGCAGCCTATTAGCGGCCACCCAAGAGACCCAGTACTTC
CDR3: CASSLLAATQETQYF
size: many
V: TRBV4-1
D: .
J: TRBJ2-5

DNA: TGTGCCACCAGCACGGCGCCGGGACACTACACAGATACGCAGTATTTT
CDR3: CATSTAPGHYTDTQYF
size: many
V: TRBV15
D: .
J: TRBJ2-3

DNA: TGTGCCAGCAGCCCCCACGGCGGGGCATTGAGCAATGAGCAGTTCTTC
CDR3: CASSPHGGALSNEQFF
size: .
V: TRBV9
D: .
J: TRBJ2-1

DNA: TGTGCCATCACTAAACAGGGGGCGGACACTGAAGCTTTCTTT
CDR3: CAITKQGADTEAFF
size: .
V: TRBV10-3
D: TRBD1
J: TRBJ1-1

DNA: TGCGCCAGCAGCTTGGGACAGGGAACTTACGAAAAACTGTTTTTT
CDR3: CASSLGQGTYEKLFF
size: many
V: TRBV5-1
D: TRBD1
J: TRBJ1-4

DNA: TGTGCCAGCAGCGGACTTTCTAGAGCCGGGGAGCTGTTTTTT
CDR3: CASSGLSRAGELFF
size: .
V: TRBV9
D: .
J: TRBJ2-2

DNA: TGCAGTGCTAGAGGCCAGAACAATGAGCAGTTCTTC
CDR3: CSARGQNNEQFF
size: few
V: TRBV20-1
D: .
J: TRBJ2-1

DNA: TGTGCCAGCCGCGCCCAGCAGGGGTCAGATACGCAGTATTTT
CDR3: CASRAQQGSDTQYF
size: few
V: TRBV7-2
D: .
J: TRBJ2-3

DNA: TGCGCCAGCAGCTTGGCACCGGGACAAGACTCCTACGAGCAGTACTTC
CDR3: CASSLAPGQDSYEQYF
size: .
V: TRBV5-1
D: .
J: TRBJ2-7

DNA: TGTGCCAGCAGTGACTCGAGGGCAGGGAATAGCACAGATACGCAGTATTTT
CDR3: CASSDSRAGNSTDTQYF
size: few
V: TRBV6-4
D: .
J: TRBJ2-3

DNA: TGTGCCAGCAGCTTAGGATTGAAGGCAGATACGCAGTATTTT
CDR3: CASSLGLKADTQYF
size: .
V: TRBV7-2
D: .
J: TRBJ2-3

DNA: TGCGCCAGCAGCTTGGGAAGCCGGATTAACTATGGCTACACCTTC
CDR3: CASSLGSRINYGYTF
size: .
V: TRBV5-1
D: .
J: TRBJ1-2

DNA: TGCGCCAGCAGCGTAGCCGGGACTAGCGGGGGAAACCAAGAGACCCAGTACTTC
CDR3: CASSVAGTSGGNQETQYF
size: few
V: TRBV5-1
D: TRBD2
J: TRBJ2-5

DNA: TGCAGTGCTTCTGACCCAAGAGGAACTAATGAAAAACTGTTTTTT
CDR3: CSASDPRGTNEKLFF
size: few
V: TRBV20-1
D: .
J: TRBJ1-4

DNA: TGCAGTGCTAGAGATCCGGGACAGGGCACTGGAAACACCATATATTTT
CDR3: CSARDPGQGTGNTIYF
size: few
V: TRBV20-1
D: TRBD1
J: TRBJ1-3

DNA: TGCAGTGCTCTTTCGGGGGCGTGGGACACTGAAGCTTTCTTT
CDR3: CSALSGAWDTEAFF
size: few
V: TRBV20-1
D: .
J: TRBJ1-1

DNA: TGCAGTGCCCCATTCCACGGAGCGGGGAGTGGGACCGGGGAGCTGTTTTTT
CDR3: CSAPFHGAGSGTGELFF
size: few
V: TRBV20-1
D: TRBD2
J: TRBJ2-2

DNA: TGCGCCAGCAGGCGACTAGGGCGCTCCTACAATGAGCAGTTCTTC
CDR3: CASRRLGRSYNEQFF
size: few
V: TRBV4-1
D: .
J: TRBJ2-1

DNA: TGTGCCAGCAGCCTAGATCAGGGAAGGACTGAAGCTTTCTTT
CDR3: CASSLDQGRTEAFF
size: many
V: TRBV4-2
D: .
J: TRBJ1-1

DNA: TGCAGTGCTAGATCCCCAACAGGGCTTGAACTGTTTTTT
CDR3: CSARSPTGLELFF
size: few
V: TRBV20-1
D: .
J: TRBJ1-4

DNA: TGCAGCGTTTGGGGACACGGCACAGATACGCAGTATTTT
CDR3: CSVWGHGTDTQYF
size: few
V: TRBV29-1
D: .
J: TRBJ2-3

DNA: TGTGCCAGCGCAGAGGCCGCTGGGACAGATACGCAGTATTTT
CDR3: CASAEAAGTDTQYF
size: .
V: TRBV13
D: .
J: TRBJ2-3

DNA: TGTGCCAGCAGCTTAGGGGGACAGTTCTATGGCTACACCTTC
CDR3: CASSLGGQFYGYTF
size: few
V: TRBV7-2
D: TRBD1
J: TRBJ1-2

DNA: TGCGCCAGCAGCTTAGGGACTACTAGCTCTGGAAACACCATATATTTT
CDR3: CASSLGTTSSGNTIYF
size: .
V: TRBV5-1
D: .
J: TRBJ1-3

DNA: TGTGCCAGCAGCACCGGGACAGGGGTGGACGAGCAGTACTTC
CDR3: CASSTGTGVDEQYF
size: many
V: TRBV12-3/TRBV12-4
D: TRBD1
J: TRBJ2-7

DNA: TGTGCCAGCAGCGTAAGGTCTGATATGCAGCCCCAGCATTTT
CDR3: CASSVRSDMQPQHF
size: .
V: TRBV9
D: .
J: TRBJ1-5

DNA: TGTGCCAGCACTTGGGCAGGGTCTATTGATGAGCAGTTCTTC
CDR3: CASTWAGSIDEQFF
size: many
V: TRBV7-2
D: .
J: TRBJ2-1

DNA: TGCGCCAGCAGCCCGATTGCGGACACTGAAGCTTTCTTT
CDR3: CASSPIADTEAFF
size: many
V: TRBV5-1
D: .
J: TRBJ1-1

DNA: TGTGCCAGCAGCTACAGCCGCACGGCCACTGAAGCTTTCTTT
CDR3: CASSYSRTATEAFF
size: few
V: TRBV11-2
D: .
J: TRBJ1-1

DNA: TGCGCCAGCAGCTCCCCCAATACAGGGGCCTACGAGCAGTACTTC
CDR3: CASSSPNTGAYEQYF
size: many
V: TRBV5-1
D: TRBD1
J: TRBJ2-7

DNA: TGCGCCAGCAGCTTCGGGCTGGGGACAGATACGCAGTATTTT
CDR3: CASSFGLGTDTQYF
size: many
V: TRBV5-1
D: .
J: TRBJ2-3

DNA: TGTGCCAGCACCGCAGGGGGGGCGAGGGACACCGGGGAGCTGTTTTTT
CDR3: CASTAGGARDTGELFF
size: few
V: TRBV11-2
D: .
J: TRBJ2-2

DNA: TGTGCCAGCTCACCACGGACTAGACGAGAGACCCAGTACTTC
CDR3: CASSPRTRRETQYF
size: .
V: TRBV18
D: TRBD2
J: TRBJ2-5

DNA: TGTGCCAGCAGCGCAGGGGATAAAAACACCATATATTTT
CDR3: CASSAGDKNTIYF
size: .
V: TRBV7-9
D: .
J: TRBJ1-3

DNA: TGTGCCAGCAGCTGGGGCTCGCACGGTAACACTGAAGCTTTCTTT
CDR3: CASSWGSHGNTEAFF
size: many
V: TRBV7-8
D: .
J: TRBJ1-1

DNA: TGCGCCAGCAGCCAAGGGCAGGGCGGGAACACCGGGGAGCTGTTTTTT
CDR3: CASSQGQGGNTGELFF
size: few
V: TRBV4-1
D: .
J: TRBJ2-2